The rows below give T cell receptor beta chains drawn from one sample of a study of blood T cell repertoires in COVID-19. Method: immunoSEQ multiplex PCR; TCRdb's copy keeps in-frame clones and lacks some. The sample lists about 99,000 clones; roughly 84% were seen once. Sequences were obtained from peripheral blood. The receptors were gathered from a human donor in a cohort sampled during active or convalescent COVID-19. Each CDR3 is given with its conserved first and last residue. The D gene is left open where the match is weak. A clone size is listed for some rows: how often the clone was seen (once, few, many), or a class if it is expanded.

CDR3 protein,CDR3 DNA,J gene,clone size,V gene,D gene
CATSDRGTGANVLTF,TGTGCCACCAGTGACAGGGGGACTGGGGCCAACGTCCTGACTTTC,TRBJ2-6,NA,TRBV24-1,TRBD1
CATSRSGTSTDTQYF,TGTGCCACCAGCAGATCAGGGACTAGCACAGATACGCAGTATTTT,TRBJ2-3,NA,TRBV15,NA
CSVVGTEAFF,TGCAGCGTGGTCGGGACTGAAGCTTTCTTT,TRBJ1-1,NA,TRBV29-1,NA
CASSQDGQFIYGYTF,TGTGCCAGCAGCCAAGATGGACAATTTATCTATGGCTACACCTTC,TRBJ1-2,NA,TRBV4-2,NA
CAISEGRTSTDTQYF,TGTGCCATCAGTGAGGGGCGGACTAGCACAGATACGCAGTATTTT,TRBJ2-3,NA,TRBV10-3,NA
CASSKLGSSGNTIYF,TGTGCCAGTAGTAAGCTAGGGAGTTCTGGAAACACCATATATTTT,TRBJ1-3,NA,TRBV19,NA
CASSRIGSFGNTIYF,TGTGCCAGCAGCCGGATCGGGTCGTTTGGAAACACCATATATTTT,TRBJ1-3,NA,TRBV14,NA
CASSPRRGGYTF,TGTGCCAGCAGCCCCCGTAGGGGTGGCTACACCTTC,TRBJ1-2,NA,TRBV11-3,NA
CSVEGQAFHRGSFF,TGCAGCGTTGAGGGACAGGCATTTCATAGGGGGTCTTTCTTT,TRBJ1-1,NA,TRBV29-1,TRBD1
CASSITSGANEKLFF,TGTGCCAGTAGTATAACGTCCGGGGCTAATGAAAAACTGTTTTTT,TRBJ1-4,NA,TRBV19,NA
CASSKRTGGVFRTGELFF,TGTGCCAGCAGCAAACGAACAGGGGGCGTCTTTCGAACCGGGGAGCTGTTTTTT,TRBJ2-2,NA,TRBV11-3,TRBD1
CASSFSRGTSSYEQYF,TGTGCCAGCAGTTTTAGTCGCGGGACTAGCTCCTACGAGCAGTACTTC,TRBJ2-7,NA,TRBV28,TRBD2
CASAGRETEAFF,TGTGCCAGCGCCGGGAGAGAAACTGAAGCTTTCTTT,TRBJ1-1,NA,TRBV12-3/TRBV12-4,NA
CASSLAGTSDQPQHF,TGTGCCAGCAGCTTAGCGGGGACATCAGATCAGCCCCAGCATTTT,TRBJ1-5,NA,TRBV7-6,NA
CASSLTGTGGSSPLHF,TGCGCCAGCAGCCTCACCGGGACAGGGGGCAGTTCACCCCTCCACTTT,TRBJ1-6,NA,TRBV5-1,TRBD1
CAISDFTTTGVNTEAFF,TGTGCCATCAGTGATTTCACAACCACAGGGGTGAACACTGAAGCTTTCTTT,TRBJ1-1,NA,TRBV10-3,TRBD1
CASSSRGGPNIQYF,TGTGCCAGCAGCTCGCGGGGGGGCCCAAACATTCAGTACTTC,TRBJ2-4,NA,TRBV28,TRBD2
CASSRNRAGSPLHF,TGTGCCAGCAGTCGTAACAGGGCCGGTTCACCCCTCCACTTT,TRBJ1-6,NA,TRBV3-1/TRBV3-2,NA
CASSSPGGTDTQYF,TGTGCCAGCAGTTCCCCGGGGGGCACAGATACGCAGTATTTT,TRBJ2-3,NA,TRBV7-2,NA
CASSLGHSRHGYTF,TGTGCCAGCAGTTTGGGGCACAGTAGACATGGCTACACCTTC,TRBJ1-2,NA,TRBV28,NA
CASSVLRSTDTQYF,TGTGCCAGCTCGGTCCTACGCTCCACAGATACGCAGTATTTT,TRBJ2-3,NA,TRBV18,NA
CASSADTGNTEAFF,TGTGCCAGCAGCGCCGATACAGGGAACACTGAAGCTTTCTTT,TRBJ1-1,few,TRBV9,NA
CASTEGGEGNTIYF,TGTGCCAGTACAGAAGGGGGCGAAGGAAACACCATATATTTT,TRBJ1-3,NA,TRBV19,TRBD1
CASSEAGRGRSSYNSPLHF,TGTGCCAGCAGTGAAGCGGGTAGGGGCCGAAGCTCCTATAATTCACCCCTCCACTTT,TRBJ1-6,few,TRBV6-1,NA
CASSLSGVGKTQYF,TGTGCCAGCAGCCTGAGCGGGGTCGGAAAGACCCAGTACTTC,TRBJ2-5,NA,TRBV11-3,TRBD2
CASSLLTTGSTEAFF,TGCGCCAGCAGCTTGTTGACTACGGGGAGCACTGAAGCTTTCTTT,TRBJ1-1,NA,TRBV5-1,NA
CASAGQGAQGYTF,TGCGCCAGCGCTGGACAGGGGGCGCAAGGCTACACCTTC,TRBJ1-2,NA,TRBV5-1,TRBD1
CATSGGVGEKLFF,TGTGCCACCAGTGGGGGGGTAGGAGAAAAACTGTTTTTT,TRBJ1-4,NA,TRBV24-1,NA
CASSPGTGRNTEAFF,TGCGCCAGCAGCCCCGGGACAGGCAGGAACACTGAAGCTTTCTTT,TRBJ1-1,NA,TRBV5-1,TRBD1
CASGRRGGAKNIQYF,TGTGCCAGCGGCCGGAGGGGCGGAGCCAAAAACATTCAGTACTTC,TRBJ2-4,many,TRBV28,NA
CASRQQGADGYTF,TGTGCCAGCAGGCAACAGGGGGCGGATGGCTACACCTTC,TRBJ1-2,NA,TRBV12-3/TRBV12-4,TRBD1
CASSFGGGSYEQYF,TGTGCCAGCAGCTTTGGCGGGGGGTCCTACGAGCAGTACTTC,TRBJ2-7,few,TRBV11-2,TRBD2
CASSPARRAEQYF,TGTGCCAGCAGCCCCGCTCGGAGGGCCGAGCAGTACTTC,TRBJ2-7,NA,TRBV6-5,NA